These 12 T cell receptor beta chains share one sample of origin, sequenced in a study of a mutant IDH1 vaccine in newly diagnosed glioma. Their target antigens are unknown. TCRdb keeps only in-frame clones here, not all; method: immunoSEQ multiplex PCR. Among around 36,000 clones listed, about 89% were seen once. Sample time point: week 5, during vaccination. A single vaccine dose contained 300 ug of mutant IDH1 20-mer peptide, and topical imiquimod was used with it. Sequencing was performed on PBMCs, taken from a glioma patient whose treatment included an IDH1 peptide vaccine. All receptors derive from a man aged 45-65 years with glioma.

The chain couples TRBV4-3 to TRBJ2-1; TRBD2 matches at 7 bases. This CDR3 has 15 amino acids. V gave up 1 base and J gave up 5 bases; unmatched junction bases: 5. From germline, CDR1 is LGHNA and CDR2 YSLEER. The CDR3 region is CASSQVHRGDNEQFF. In nucleotides, the CDR3 is TGCGCCAGCAGCCAAGTGCATCGGGGGGACAATGAGCAGTTCTTC.

V usage is TRBV30 and J usage is TRBJ2-1; 8 positions match TRBD2. Germline CDR1 GTSNPN, CDR2 SVGIG (reference sequence). The V segment lost 3 bases and the J segment 4 bases; nucleotides outside the gene matches: 8. This CDR3 region has 15 residues. This CDR3 reads CAWSPGLAAYNEQFF. Here the CDR3 DNA reads TGTGCCTGGAGCCCCGGACTAGCCGCATACAATGAGCAGTTCTTC.

V usage is TRBV5-1 and J usage is TRBJ2-5; 11 bases map to TRBD1. V trimming: 4 bases; J trimming: 4 bases; junction bases outside the gene matches: 6. CDR1 and CDR2 (germline): SGHRS, YFSETQ. The CDR3 has 15 amino acids. The CDR3 here is CASSEGQGGIETQYF. The DNA of the CDR3 is TGCGCCAGCAGCGAGGGACAGGGGGGGATAGAGACCCAGTACTTC.

The V and J genes are TRBV27 and TRBJ2-1; 9 bases agree with TRBD2. V was clipped by 8 bases and J by 6 bases; unmatched bases: 5. The CDR3 is made up of 13 amino acids. From germline, CDR1 is MNHEY and CDR2 SMNVEV (reference sequence). CDR3 nucleotides: TGTGCCAGCGGGCTAGCGGGGAGCAATGAGCAGTTCTTC. It specifies CASGLAGSNEQFF.

This chain joins TRBV4-2 and TRBJ1-4, with D perhaps matching TRBD1 (5 bases). The CDR3 is made up of 20 amino acids. Germline V gene sequence: CDR1 LGHNA, CDR2 YNFKEQ. V lost 0 bases to trimming and J lost 2 bases, with 22 bases between them. The CDR3 sequence is CASSQDLGVSLPATNEKLFF. CDR3 coding DNA: TGTGCCAGCAGCCAAGATCTAGGGGTCAGCCTACCTGCTACTAATGAAAAACTGTTTTTT.

The chain carries TRBV7-6 and TRBJ2-2, with TRBD2 identical over 10 bases. The CDR3 extends over 16 amino acids. V dropped 5 bases and J dropped 3; count of bases not matched to a gene: 6. The germline V gene has CDR1 SGHVS and CDR2 FNYEAQ. Written as DNA, the CDR3 is TGTGCCAGCAGCGCCCGACTAGCGGGCGACACCGGGGAGCTGTTTTTT. Encoded protein: CASSARLAGDTGELFF. Combining the CDR3 with reference TRBV7-6 and TRBJ2-2 gives the whole variable domain GAGVSQSPRYKVTKRGQDVALRCDPISGHVSLYWYRQALGQGPEFLTYFNYEAQQDKSGLPNDRFSAERPEGSISTLTIQRTEQRDSAMYRCASSARLAGDTGELFFGEGSRLTVL.

This clone appeared once. The gene calls are TRBV30 and TRBJ1-2, with D hard to call. Germline-derived CDR1 and CDR2 are GTSNPN and SVGIG (reference sequence). The CDR3 has 13 residues. Trimming removed 0 bases from V and 3 bases from J, with 8 bases in between. CDR3 DNA sequence: TGTGCCTGGAGTGTACCGGGCTACTATGGCTACACCTTC. Protein: CAWSVPGYYGYTF.

Remarks on this clone: As the CDR3 is not closed by the conserved phenylalanine or tryptophan, this likely results from a read error. No DNA is shown, since the ends of the CDR3 on it are uncertain; the CDR3 is the one TCRdb lists. The rearrangement links TRBV21-1 to TRBJ2-7; the tabulated D call, TRBD2, remains unverified against the DNA. TRBV21-1 is reported as a pseudogene. The CDR3 is 9 amino acids long, termini counted. The CDR3 spells CASSPGLYD.

This clone was seen only once. The chain employs TRBV6-1 and TRBJ1-3; D is undetermined. V was cut by 3 bases and J by 0 bases, with 6 bases left in between. Germline V lookup: CDR1 MNHNS, CDR2 SASEGT. CDR3 size: 14 residues. CDR3 nucleotide sequence: TGTGCCAGCAGTGATTGGAGCTCTGGAAACACCATATATTTT. It translates to CASSDWSSGNTIYF.

The rearrangement uses TRBV25-1 and TRBJ2-1; D unclear. Germline lookup yields CDR1 MGHDK and CDR2 SYGVNS. Trimming stripped 4 bases from V and 3 bases from J, with 10 bases between. The CDR3 is 14 amino acids. For the CDR3, the DNA is TGTGCCAGCAGTGTCTCTGGTGACTACAATGAGCAGTTCTTC. Residues: CASSVSGDYNEQFF.

The chain recombines TRBV28 with TRBJ1-2, with 11 positions matching TRBD1. This CDR3 has 15 residues. The germline CDR1 and CDR2 sequences are MDHEN and SYDVKM. Trimming at V came to 6 bases and at J to 2 bases, leaving 5 bases not matched to a gene. CDR3 sequence reads: CASRPGTGGNYGYTF. In nucleotides, the CDR3 is TGTGCCAGCAGGCCCGGGACAGGGGGAAACTATGGCTACACCTTC.

V and J are TRBV29-1 and TRBJ2-1, with TRBD2 matching over 8 bases. Germline CDR1 reads SQVTM; CDR2 reads ANQGSEA. With 5 bases clipped from V and 2 bases from J, the junction kept 8 bases outside the gene matches. This CDR3 comprises 15 residues. The chain's CDR3 is CSVRPGTSPYNEQFF. In nucleotides, the CDR3 is TGCAGCGTTCGTCCCGGGACTAGTCCCTACAATGAGCAGTTCTTC.